This T cell receptor (beta chain) was sequenced during a study of T cells in Graves' hyperthyroidism and ophthalmopathy. The TCR beta CDR3 regions underwent amplification using RNA transcripts as the source. Carried out on the TCR CDR3, a first-round RT-PCR used the HTBI primer set. Using its own MiXCR run on the multiplex PCR reads, TCRdb lists one record per CDR3 protein. Of 620,000 or so distinct CDR3 sequences in the sample, more than 12% were seen once. The sample holds many counts of this clonotype. Under 3 months was the duration of disease in ophthalmopathy patients, who also had a Clinical Activity Score of at least 3 and a NOSPECS grade of at least 4. Exclusions: uncontrolled infection, other autoimmune disease, pregnancy, lactation. The sample comprised blood. This clonotype was sampled from a woman aged 45-60 years with Graves' ophthalmopathy.

The CDR3 DNA follows: TGTGCCAGCAGCGTTCAGGGGTCGAACACTGAAGCTTTCTTT. It translates to CASSVQGSNTEAFF. The gene calls are TRBV9 and TRBJ1-1, with D maybe TRBD1 (6 bases). Germline V lookup: CDR1 SGDLS, CDR2 YYNGEE. Trimming removed 2 bases at V and 1 base at J, with 9 bases between. This CDR3 contains 14 residues.